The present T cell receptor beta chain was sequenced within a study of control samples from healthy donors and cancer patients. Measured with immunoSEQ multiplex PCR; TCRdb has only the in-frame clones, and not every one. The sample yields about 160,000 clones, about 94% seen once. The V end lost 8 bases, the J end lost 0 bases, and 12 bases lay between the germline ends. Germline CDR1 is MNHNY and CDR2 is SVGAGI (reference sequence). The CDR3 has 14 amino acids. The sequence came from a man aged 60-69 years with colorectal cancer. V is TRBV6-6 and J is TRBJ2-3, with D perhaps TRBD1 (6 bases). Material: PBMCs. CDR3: CASLDSPSTDTQYF. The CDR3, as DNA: TGTGCCAGCTTGGACAGTCCAAGCACAGATACGCAGTATTTT.